This T cell receptor beta chain was identified during a study of CD8+ T cells in alopecia areata. Per the germline V gene, CDR1 is SGHDT and CDR2 is YYEEEE. The V and J ends lost 4 bases and 7 bases respectively, with 18 bases between them. The CDR3 length is 15 residues. Reverse transcribed after extraction, RNA yielded cDNA as the sequencing template. The assay was immunoSEQ multiplex PCR, and TCRdb's table has in-frame clones only and misses some. The sample lists some 170,000 clones, just over 65% occurring once. Here the sequenced sample was CD8+ T cells sorted from blood, taken at week 0. The TCR comes from a human donor with alopecia areata. J is TRBJ1-5 and V is TRBV5-6; TRBD1 might be the D (5 bases). The chain's CDR3 is CASSPGGGFGQPQHF. CDR3 DNA sequence: TGTGCCAGCAGCCCCGGGGGAGGCTTCGGCCAGCCCCAGCATTTT. Full variable domain (outside the CDR3, taken from reference TRBV5-6 and TRBJ1-5): DAGVTQSPTHLIKTRGQQVTLRCSPKSGHDTVSWYQQALGQGPQFIFQYYEEEERQRGNFPDRFSGHQFPNYSSELNVNALLLGDSALYLCASSPGGGFGQPQHFGDGTRLSIL.